Below, 3 T cell receptor beta chains from the same sample are listed, as sequenced in a study of blood T cell repertoires in COVID-19. Profiled with immunoSEQ multiplex PCR; TCRdb holds only in-frame clones, not every one. Of under 75,000 clones listed, about three quarters are singletons. Sample: peripheral blood. The receptor set was obtained from a woman at least 80 years old with acute or convalescent COVID-19.

This sequence joins TRBV5-5 and TRBJ2-1, with TRBD2 as a possible D gene (5 bases). The CDR3 is 13 residues long. V was pared by 4 bases and J by 6 bases, with 11 bases between. The germline V gene has CDR1 SGHKS and CDR2 YYEKEE (reference sequence). The DNA for the CDR3 is TGTGCCAGCAGCCTGGACTCAACCAATGAGCAGTTCTTC. Its protein product is CASSLDSTNEQFF.

This clone was picked up one time. The rearrangement joins TRBV19 to TRBJ2-5, with TRBD2 matching 7 bases. CDR3 length equals 15 residues. Germline CDR1 and CDR2: LNHDA and SQIVND (reference sequence). J gave up 2 bases and V 8 bases, and 11 bases lay outside the gene matches. Here the CDR3 reads CASSPRREKQETQYF. CDR3 nucleotides: TGTGCCAGTTCCCCTAGGCGGGAGAAACAAGAGACCCAGTACTTC.

V usage is TRBV28 and J usage is TRBJ2-3; TRBD2 agrees at 10 bases. V shed 0 bases and J 5 bases; nucleotides not matched to a gene: 8. The CDR3 sequence is 17 residues long. CDR1 MDHEN and CDR2 SYDVKM come from the germline V gene. CDR3: CASSLWTLAGEVDTQYF. CDR3 sequence (DNA): TGTGCCAGCAGTTTATGGACTCTAGCGGGAGAGGTAGATACGCAGTATTTT.